This TCR beta chain was found in a study of T-cell memory formation after mild COVID-19. Study observations and caveats: For contracting clones, CD4+ ones sat mainly in CM and EM, CD8+ in EMRA.

Germline loops: CDR1 SGHTA, CDR2 FQGNSA. The ends were cut back, 0 bases at V and 2 bases at J, with 5 bases in the middle. This CDR3 region has 13 residues. In this sample, this clonotype turned up many times. As yet, its antigen is unknown. One entry per CDR3 protein, called by TCRdb with MiXCR from the 5' RACE reads. Of some 200,000 distinct CDR3 sequences listed, 9.5% are singletons. The chain joins TRBV7-2 to TRBJ2-7; D remains ambiguous. This sequence originates from a man between 18 and 29 years old who had mild COVID-19 (a few samples of this study predate the infection). Cell type and time point are not known. The sequenced material came from PBMCs or a T cell subset sorted from them (not recorded which). CDR3: CASSLAVPYEQYV. The CDR3 DNA reads TGTGCCAGCAGCTTAGCTGTCCCCTACGAGCAGTACGTC.